The 7 T cell receptor beta chains reported below all come from one sample, sequenced in a study of beta chain features in type 1 diabetes. Since all of the isolated RNA was reverse transcribed, expressed TCRB transcripts were what got sequenced. Clones were sequenced by immunoSEQ multiplex PCR, and TCRdb holds only the in-frame ones, with some missing. The sample has 850,000 to 900,000 clones; roughly 16% are singletons. Sequenced sample: naive CD4+ T cells from blood. These receptors were taken from a woman aged 18-29 years in good health.

The chain links TRBV19 to TRBJ2-1, with D possibly TRBD1 on 8 matching bases. The CDR3 runs 14 residues. Germline V lookup: CDR1 LNHDA, CDR2 SQIVND (reference sequence). V lost 5 bases, J lost 9 bases, and 17 bases lay in between. CDR3 residues: CASSVQGGVTEQFF. The CDR3 DNA is TGTGCCAGTAGTGTACAGGGGGGGGTAACTGAGCAGTTCTTC.

This clone has a handful of counts. The J gene is TRBJ2-2, the V gene TRBV9; unclear D gene. V was shortened by 4 bases and J by 8 bases, with 12 bases between the two germline ends. There are 13 residues in the CDR3. Per the germline V gene, CDR1 is SGDLS and CDR2 is YYNGEE. In DNA, the CDR3 is TGTGCCAGCAGCCGGCCACGATCTGGGGAGCTGTTTTTT. Translating gives CASSRPRSGELFF.

This clone was counted between two and nine times. The chain joins TRBV28 to TRBJ2-7; 9 positions agree with TRBD1. The CDR3 spans 15 residues. Germline-derived CDR1 and CDR2 are MDHEN and SYDVKM. J was trimmed by 3 bases and V by 5 bases; bases with no gene match: 8. The CDR3 loop reads CASSLTGTGSYEQYF. In DNA form, the CDR3 reads TGTGCCAGCAGTCTTACCGGGACAGGGAGCTACGAGCAGTACTTC. The full variable domain, completed using reference TRBV28 and TRBJ2-7, is DVKVTQSSRYLVKRTGEKVFLECVQDMDHENMFWYRQDPGLGLRLIYFSYDVKMKEKGDIPEGYSVSREKKERFSLILESASTNQTSMYLCASSLTGTGSYEQYFGPGTRLTVT.

This clone showed up just a few times. This sequence joins TRBV14 and TRBJ2-1; D may be TRBD1 or TRBD2 (5 bases each). The CDR3 contains 14 residues. The germline gives CDR1 SGHDN, CDR2 FVKESK. V lost 6 bases and J lost 0, with 9 bases in between. Written as DNA, the CDR3 is TGTGCCAGCAGACCGAGGGGCTCCTACAATGAGCAGTTCTTC. Translation gives CASRPRGSYNEQFF. Complete variable domain (other parts from reference TRBV14 and TRBJ2-1): EAGVTQFPSHSVIEKGQTVTLRCDPISGHDNLYWYRRVMGKEIKFLLHFVKESKQDESGMPNNRFLAERTGGTYSTLKVQPAELEDSGVYFCASRPRGSYNEQFFGPGTRLTVL.

The sample holds a few counts of this clone. The chain carries TRBV19 and TRBJ2-2, with 13 nucleotides matching TRBD2. Germline loops: CDR1 LNHDA, CDR2 SQIVND (reference sequence). The V segment lost 9 bases and the J segment 7 bases; nucleotides outside the gene matches: 8. The CDR3 has 15 residues. CDR3 residues: CASKGLAGVGGELFF. As DNA, the CDR3 is TGTGCCAGCAAAGGACTAGCGGGAGTTGGCGGGGAGCTGTTTTTT. The variable domain in full, with the rest retrieved from reference TRBV19 and TRBJ2-2, is DGGITQSPKYLFRKEGQNVTLSCEQNLNHDAMYWYRQDPGQGLRLIYYSQIVNDFQKGDIAEGYSVSREKKESFPLTVTSAQKNPTAFYLCASKGLAGVGGELFFGEGSRLTVL.

This clone was detected only a few times. The V and J genes are TRBV28 and TRBJ2-1; 8 bases are shared with TRBD2. The CDR3 contains 16 residues. The ends lost 1 base at V and 3 bases at J; junction bases unmatched: 5. Germline CDR1 is MDHEN and CDR2 is SYDVKM. CDR3 amino acids: CASSLSAGGLYNEQFF. Written as DNA, the CDR3 is TGTGCCAGCAGTTTATCCGCGGGAGGTCTCTACAATGAGCAGTTCTTC.

A note on this clone: Other DNA variants within this sample encode the same CDR3. This chain links TRBV5-1 with TRBJ2-1; TRBD2 matches at 10 bases. Germline V gene lookup returns CDR1 SGHRS and CDR2 YFSETQ. After removal of 1 base from V and 5 bases from J, the junction contained 3 bases not matched to a gene. The CDR3 extends over 15 amino acids. The DNA of the CDR3 is TGCGCCAGCAGCTTGAGGCTAGCGGGAGACAATGAGCAGTTCTTC. This gives the protein CASSLRLAGDNEQFF.